The 15 T cell receptor beta chains given below trace back to one sample, sequenced in a study of blood T cell repertoires in COVID-19. Assay: immunoSEQ multiplex PCR; the TCRdb copy retains only in-frame clones and omits some. The sample holds over 85,000 clones, about 80% seen once. The sample consisted of peripheral blood. Every receptor here comes from a man between 65 and 85 years old with acute or convalescent COVID-19.

CDR3 nucleotide sequence: TGTGCCAGCAGCTCTCCGGGACTGTACACCGGGGAGCTGTTTTTT. Protein: CASSSPGLYTGELFF. The V and J genes are TRBV5-4 and TRBJ2-2; D might be TRBD2 (6 bases). The CDR3 consists of 15 residues. The V gene lost 3 bases and the J gene lost 3 bases, with 12 bases spanning the gap. Germline CDR1 SGHNT, CDR2 YYREEE (reference sequence).

A remark on this clone: This sample also contains other DNA sequences that code for the same CDR3. This chain links TRBV10-3 with TRBJ2-7; 7 nucleotides agree with TRBD2. J gave up 3 bases and V 6 bases, and 5 bases lay outside the gene matches. The germline V gene has CDR1 ENHRY and CDR2 SYGVKD. The CDR3 has 13 amino acids. CDR3: CAIRTTGGYEQYF. The CDR3 nucleotides read TGTGCCATCAGAACGACGGGGGGCTACGAGCAGTACTTC.

V and J are TRBV5-1 and TRBJ1-4; D may be TRBD1 (5 bases). V was trimmed by 0 bases and J by 8 bases, leaving 11 bases between them. Germline V CDR1 and CDR2: SGHRS, YFSETQ. CDR3 size: 14 residues. The CDR3 DNA is TGCGCCAGCAGCTTGGAGGGCGGGGCAGAAAAACTGTTTTTT. Its protein is CASSLEGGAEKLFF.

The chain recombines TRBV20-1 with TRBJ2-1; 8 nucleotides match TRBD2. The CDR3 has 11 residues. CDR1 is DFQATT and CDR2 is SNEGSKA in the germline V gene (reference sequence). Trimming cost V 6 bases and J 8 bases; bases outside gene matches: 3. The CDR3 DNA is TGCAGTGCCGGGGGGGGCTATGAGCAGTTCTTC. Amino acids: CSAGGGYEQFF.

J is TRBJ2-1 and V is TRBV29-1, with 11 nucleotides matching TRBD2. This CDR3 region has 17 residues. The germline gives CDR1 SQVTM, CDR2 ANQGSEA. The ends lost 6 bases at V and 1 base at J; junction bases unmatched: 11. This CDR3 is CSVSRASGRRSYNEQFF. CDR3 in DNA: TGCAGCGTATCCCGGGCTAGCGGGAGGCGGTCCTACAATGAGCAGTTCTTC.

This clone was counted once. The chain joins TRBV7-9 to TRBJ1-2; D is perhaps TRBD1 (6 bases). The CDR3 is 14 amino acids. Germline CDR1 reads SEHNR; CDR2 reads FQNEAQ (reference sequence). V was trimmed by 5 bases and J by 6 bases, leaving 16 bases between them. The CDR3 region is CASSRGDRTHGYTF. CDR3 DNA: TGTGCCAGCAGCAGGGGTGACAGGACTCATGGCTACACCTTC.

V usage is TRBV20-1 and J usage is TRBJ2-7; 9 bases agree with TRBD2. J lost 5 bases, V lost 3 bases, and 17 bases had no gene match. This CDR3 contains 17 residues. Germline V gives CDR1 DFQATT, CDR2 SNEGSKA (reference sequence). The CDR3 nucleotides are TGCAGTGCTAGTGTGTTGGCGGGAGGGCCAGCGGCACACGAGCAGTACTTC. It is translated as CSASVLAGGPAAHEQYF.

The V call is TRBV20-1, the J call TRBJ2-7; a possible D gene is TRBD2 (5 bases). Germline V gives CDR1 DFQATT, CDR2 SNEGSKA (reference sequence). CDR3 length: 11 residues. V was pared by 7 bases and J by 2 bases, with 9 bases between. The CDR3 loop reads CSGGEAYEQYF. The CDR3, as DNA: TGCAGTGGGGGAGAGGCCTACGAGCAGTACTTC.

Concerning this clone itself: The junction does not match germline at one end; this may be a read error. The chain combines TRBV7-9 with TRBJ2-7, with 9 bases matching TRBD2. Germline V gene sequence: CDR1 SEHNR, CDR2 FQNEAQ (reference sequence). The CDR3 has 13 amino acids. The CDR3 protein is CAAGSGSSHEQYF. CDR3 coding DNA: TGTGCCGCGGGTAGCGGGAGCTCCCACGAGCAGTACTTC.

The table lists this clone with a count of one. The chain couples TRBV11-3 to TRBJ2-1, with 8 bases aligning to TRBD1. V was pared by 5 bases and J by 7 bases, with 13 bases of the junction left unmatched. This CDR3 spans 16 amino acids. The germline gives CDR1 SGHNT, CDR2 YENEEA. The CDR3 DNA sequence: TGTGCCAGCAGCCCGCCCGGGCAGGGGGCTAGGAATGAGCAGTTCTTC. It yields the protein CASSPPGQGARNEQFF.

The V gene is TRBV4-3, the J gene TRBJ2-3; possibly TRBD1 for D (5 bases). Germline V gene lookup returns CDR1 LGHNA and CDR2 YSLEER. The CDR3 runs to 15 residues. Trimming took off 0 bases at V and 3 bases at J, with 10 bases between the two ends. In nucleotides, the CDR3 is TGCGCCAGCAGCCAAGAACTCCAGGGAACAGATACGCAGTATTTT. Amino acid sequence: CASSQELQGTDTQYF.

This chain links TRBV28 with TRBJ1-1; TRBD1 matches at 7 bases. This CDR3 has 15 residues. Per germline, CDR1 MDHEN and CDR2 SYDVKM. V shed 7 bases and J 3 bases; nucleotides not matched to a gene: 11. The CDR3 DNA follows: TGTGCCAGCAACCTACAGGGCAGGGGGTACACTGAAGCTTTCTTT. The encoded protein is CASNLQGRGYTEAFF.

The chain carries TRBV28 and TRBJ2-7; D might be TRBD2 (5 bases). Deletions cut 6 bases from V and 3 bases from J, with 21 bases between. The CDR3 length is 16 residues. Germline values: CDR1 MDHEN, CDR2 SYDVKM. CDR3 nucleotides: TGTGCCAGCAGCCGCCCCCGGGGAATGAAGCACTACGAGCAGTACTTC. It yields the protein CASSRPRGMKHYEQYF.

The CDR3 loop reads CSVHQGANYGYTF. CDR3 nucleotides: TGCAGCGTCCATCAGGGGGCTAACTATGGCTACACCTTC. V usage is TRBV29-1 and J usage is TRBJ1-2; 7 bases are a match to TRBD1. Germline CDR1 reads SQVTM; CDR2 reads ANQGSEA. This CDR3 comprises 13 residues. The V gene end was trimmed by 6 bases and the J gene end by 0 bases; junction bases not matched to a gene: 4.

The rearrangement uses TRBV2 and TRBJ2-5; possibly TRBD1 for D (6 bases). CDR1 and CDR2 from the germline V gene are SNHLY and FYNNEI. This CDR3 has 15 residues. The V gene lost 2 bases and the J gene lost 1 base, with 11 bases spanning the gap. The CDR3 reads CASSEQGPPQETQYF. CDR3 nucleotides: TGTGCCAGCAGTGAACAGGGGCCGCCCCAAGAGACCCAGTACTTC.